This is a list of T cell receptor beta chains from one sample in a study of memory B cells and T cells in multiple sclerosis. Antigen specificity for these receptors is unknown. Data came from immunoSEQ multiplex PCR; TCRdb stores just in-frame clones and leaves some out. The top ten clones hold roughly 1% of a sample with around 50,000 clones, around 79% of them seen once. The sample taken for sequencing was PBMCs from blood kept in culture. The receptors shown here come from a human donor with multiple sclerosis. Both conserved end residues are part of each CDR3. D genes are given only for firm matches. Clone size is not always given. Where it is, it says once, few, many or a class for expanded clones.

DNA | CDR3 | size | V | D | length | J
TGTGCCAACGTAACCACCGGGACAGGGCCTGGAAACACCATATATTTT | CANVTTGTGPGNTIYF | . | TRBV28 | TRBD1 | 16 | TRBJ1-3
TGTGCCAGTAGTGTTACCGGGACAGGGACCTATGGCTACACCTTC | CASSVTGTGTYGYTF | . | TRBV19 | TRBD1 | 15 | TRBJ1-2
TGTGCCAGCAGCTTGGGGGGGAGTAATGAAAAACTGTTTTTT | CASSLGGSNEKLFF | . | TRBV5-4 | . | 14 | TRBJ1-4
TGCGCCAGCAGCTTGGGGGCGGGGACCGACACAGATACGCAGTATTTT | CASSLGAGTDTDTQYF | . | TRBV5-1 | . | 16 | TRBJ2-3
TGTGCCAGCAGAGATCCCGGGGACATTCAGTACTTC | CASRDPGDIQYF | . | TRBV6-5 | . | 12 | TRBJ2-4
TGTGCCCATAGATCCAAAGGGACTGAGACCCAGTACTTC | CAHRSKGTETQYF | . | TRBV30 | . | 13 | TRBJ2-5
TGTGCCAGCAGTTACGGAATCTGGGACACTGAAGCTTTCTTT | CASSYGIWDTEAFF | . | TRBV6-5 | . | 14 | TRBJ1-1
TGTGCCAGCAGTACCTTTCGAGCGGGCTCCTACAATGAGCAGTTCTTC | CASSTFRAGSYNEQFF | . | TRBV27 | . | 16 | TRBJ2-1
TGTGCCAGCAGCTCGCACGGGGACTATGGCTACACCTTC | CASSSHGDYGYTF | . | TRBV13 | . | 13 | TRBJ1-2
TGTGCCAGTAGTATGGGTCCCGAGCAGTACTTC | CASSMGPEQYF | few | TRBV19 | . | 11 | TRBJ2-7
TGTGCCAGCAGCTTAAGTTCCACAGGGGGCAGCCAAGAGACCCAGTACTTC | CASSLSSTGGSQETQYF | . | TRBV5-5 | TRBD1 | 17 | TRBJ2-5
TGTGCCAGCAGCCAAGATCAGAACACCGGGGAGCTGTTTTTT | CASSQDQNTGELFF | . | TRBV14 | . | 14 | TRBJ2-2
TGTGCCAGCAGTGAAAGCACCGGGGAGCTGTTTTTT | CASSESTGELFF | . | TRBV6-1 | . | 12 | TRBJ2-2
TGTGCCTGGAGTGTACTAAGGACTTGGAACACTGAAGCTTTCTTT | CAWSVLRTWNTEAFF | . | TRBV30 | . | 15 | TRBJ1-1
TGTGCCAGCAGTGTACTTACTAGCACAGATACGCAGTATTTT | CASSVLTSTDTQYF | . | TRBV2 | . | 14 | TRBJ2-3
TGTGCCAGCACCGACTTCGGCGGGGGGCACAATGAGCAGTTCTTC | CASTDFGGGHNEQFF | . | TRBV27 | TRBD2 | 15 | TRBJ2-1
TGTGCCAGCAGCGTAGCCCAGGCAGGGAACACTGAAGCTTTCTTT | CASSVAQAGNTEAFF | once | TRBV9 | . | 15 | TRBJ1-1
TGTGCCAGCAGCGTCCGGAGGGGAAGGTACTATGGCTACACCTTC | CASSVRRGRYYGYTF | . | TRBV7-9 | . | 15 | TRBJ1-2
TGTGCCAGCAGCGTAGGATTTGCAAACACTGAAGCTTTCTTT | CASSVGFANTEAFF | . | TRBV9 | . | 14 | TRBJ1-1
TGTGCCAGCAGCAAACTCGAGGATCTCGTTTCACCCCTCCACTTT | CASSKLEDLVSPLHF | . | TRBV21-1 | . | 15 | TRBJ1-6
TGTGCCAGCAGCTTAAGGTGGCAGGGGTCTGAAAAACTGTTTTTT | CASSLRWQGSEKLFF | . | TRBV7-9 | . | 15 | TRBJ1-4
TGCAGCGTTGATTGGGGATCATTGGGGGCCCAGTACTTC | CSVDWGSLGAQYF | . | TRBV29-1 | . | 13 | TRBJ2-5
TGCGCCAGCAGCTGGGGACAGAGTTTTGCAGGGAGCTCCTACGAGCAGTACTTC | CASSWGQSFAGSSYEQYF | once | TRBV5-1 | TRBD1 | 18 | TRBJ2-7
TGTGCCAGCAGCACGTCGGCTTTACTTAATGAGCAGTTCTTC | CASSTSALLNEQFF | . | TRBV7-9 | . | 14 | TRBJ2-1
TGCGCCAGCAGCTTAACGACGCAAGGGGGCGGGAATGAAAAACTGTTTTTT | CASSLTTQGGGNEKLFF | once | TRBV5-1 | TRBD1 | 17 | TRBJ1-4
TGTGCCTGGAGTGTTGATCATAATTCACCCCTCCACTTT | CAWSVDHNSPLHF | few | TRBV30 | . | 13 | TRBJ1-6
TGTGCCAGTAGCGACACGACTAGCCGATCCTACGAGCAGTACTTC | CASSDTTSRSYEQYF | . | TRBV19 | TRBD2 | 15 | TRBJ2-7
TGTGCCAGCAGCTGGACCGGACAGGGGGCATCACCCCTCCACTTT | CASSWTGQGASPLHF | few | TRBV7-2 | TRBD1 | 15 | TRBJ1-6
TGTGCCACCAGCAGAGAAGGGGGCAATCAGCCCCAGCATTTT | CATSREGGNQPQHF | . | TRBV15 | . | 14 | TRBJ1-5
TGTGCCAGTAGTATCCGAACCCAAGCTTTCTTT | CASSIRTQAFF | . | TRBV19 | . | 11 | TRBJ1-1
TGCGCCAGCAGCCAAGTCGTGGGGAGCGGTAGCGGGGGGGCCCGGGAGACCCAGTACTTC | CASSQVVGSGSGGARETQYF | few | TRBV4-1 | TRBD2 | 20 | TRBJ2-5
TGTGCCAGCAGCCTGTCTTGGGGAGAAGGGACCCAGTACTTC | CASSLSWGEGTQYF | . | TRBV6-4 | . | 14 | TRBJ2-5
TGTGCCAGCAGCTTAGATCCCGGGTTTTATAATTCACCCCTCCACTTT | CASSLDPGFYNSPLHF | . | TRBV11-2 | . | 16 | TRBJ1-6
TGCGCCAGCAGCTTAGGGACAGGGGGGAGGAACACTGAAGCTTTCTTT | CASSLGTGGRNTEAFF | . | TRBV5-1 | TRBD1 | 16 | TRBJ1-1
TGTGCCAGCAGTCCCCTGGCGGGGGAGTCCTACGAGCAGTACTTC | CASSPLAGESYEQYF | few | TRBV28 | TRBD2 | 15 | TRBJ2-7
TGTGCCAGCAGCTTCCAGACAGGACTCACCGGGGAGCTGTTTTTT | CASSFQTGLTGELFF | . | TRBV7-2 | . | 15 | TRBJ2-2
TGCGCCAGCAGCTTGATTAGCGGGGGGAAACAAGAGACCCAGTACTTC | CASSLISGGKQETQYF | . | TRBV5-1 | TRBD2 | 16 | TRBJ2-5
TGTGCCAGCAGCGCCTACCGGGACAACACAGATACGCAGTATTTT | CASSAYRDNTDTQYF | . | TRBV5-3 | . | 15 | TRBJ2-3
TGCGCCAGCAGACGCGTTGGTGAAAAACTGTTTTTT | CASRRVGEKLFF | few | TRBV4-1 | . | 12 | TRBJ1-4
TGCGCCAGCAGCACCCGGACAGGGGGCAAAGAGACCCAGTACTTC | CASSTRTGGKETQYF | once | TRBV5-1 | TRBD1 | 15 | TRBJ2-5
TGTGCCTGGACACCCCTTACCATCTCTGGAAACACCATATATTTT | CAWTPLTISGNTIYF | . | TRBV30 | . | 15 | TRBJ1-3
TGTGCCAGCAGTGTCGCACTAGCGGGGGGTTTGGAGACCCAGTACTTC | CASSVALAGGLETQYF | . | TRBV2 | TRBD2 | 16 | TRBJ2-5
TGCGCCAGCAGCTTGGACGGGGGCTTGAACACCGGGGAGCTGTTTTTT | CASSLDGGLNTGELFF | . | TRBV5-1 | . | 16 | TRBJ2-2
TGCGCCAGCAGCACCGACAGGGCGAACACCGGGGAGCTGTTTTTT | CASSTDRANTGELFF | once | TRBV5-1 | TRBD1 | 15 | TRBJ2-2
TGTGCCAGCAGTCCCGATTCCTACGGGCAGTACTTC | CASSPDSYGQYF | . | TRBV2 | . | 12 | TRBJ2-7
TGTGCCAGCAGCTTGGTACTAGCGGGGGCCTACGAGCAGTACTTC | CASSLVLAGAYEQYF | . | TRBV5-7 | TRBD2 | 15 | TRBJ2-7
TGTGCCAGTAGTTCCAACAGGGAATACGCAGATACGCAGTATTTT | CASSSNREYADTQYF | once | TRBV19 | . | 15 | TRBJ2-3
TGTGCCAGCACTCCCGTGGACAGGGGGGAGGGCGGGGAGCTGTTTTTT | CASTPVDRGEGGELFF | once | TRBV28 | TRBD1 | 16 | TRBJ2-2
TGTGCCAGCAGTCCTTATGGAGGGTCGGACACCGGGGAGCTGTTTTTT | CASSPYGGSDTGELFF | . | TRBV6-6 | . | 16 | TRBJ2-2
TGTGCCTTGCCCTCATCTAGTAAGTGTAGATATTTT | CALPSSSKCRYF | . | TRBV30 | . | 12 | TRBJ2-3
TGTGCCAGCAGCGTTAGGGGGATAGATACGCAGTATTTT | CASSVRGIDTQYF | . | TRBV9 | . | 13 | TRBJ2-3
TGCAGCGTAGCCCTGGGGACAGGGACGGAGCAGCCCCAGCATTTT | CSVALGTGTEQPQHF | . | TRBV29-1 | TRBD1 | 15 | TRBJ1-5
TGTGCCAGCAGCCCAGGACTAGCGGGGGGCTACGAGCAGTACTTC | CASSPGLAGGYEQYF | . | TRBV7-2 | TRBD2 | 15 | TRBJ2-7
TGTGCCAGCAGCGACGCCGGCCATACTTTCGGCGAGCAGTACTTC | CASSDAGHTFGEQYF | . | TRBV7-2 | . | 15 | TRBJ2-7